Presented here are 30 T cell receptor beta chains from one specimen sequenced in a study of PD-1 blockade in mismatch repair-deficient tumors. The data were produced by immunoSEQ multiplex PCR, yet TCRdb's version contains in-frame clones alone and is incomplete. The data show around 39,000 clones, approximately 88% seen once. This specimen was PBMCs, taken roughly 40 weeks after starting pembrolizumab. These receptors were obtained from an adult with mismatch repair-deficient cancer.

The chain links TRBV9 to TRBJ2-1, with 7 bases identical to TRBD2. Germline V gene lookup returns CDR1 SGDLS and CDR2 YYNGEE. The CDR3 runs to 15 residues. V dropped 0 bases and J dropped 6; count of bases not matched to a gene: 6. The CDR3, as DNA: TGTGCCAGCAGCGTAGCCTGGGACTATTTCAATGAGCAGTTCTTC. Protein sequence: CASSVAWDYFNEQFF. The complete variable domain, with remaining parts taken from reference TRBV9 and TRBJ2-1, reads DSGVTQTPKHLITATGQRVTLRCSPRSGDLSVYWYQQSLDQGLQFLIQYYNGEERAKGNILERFSAQQFPDLHSELNLSSLELGDSALYFCASSVAWDYFNEQFFGPGTRLTVL.

This clone is a singleton in its sample. The chain couples TRBV21-1 to TRBJ2-1; the table's D call, TRBD2, was not checked against the DNA. TRBV21-1 is assigned pseudogene status. The CDR3 consists of 19 residues. The CDR3 DNA follows: TGTGCCAGCAGCAAGATGATCAAGCGAGCGGGAGGACCCTACAATGAGCAGTTCTTC. This codes for CASSKMIKRAGGPYNEQFF.

This clone was counted between two and nine times. The chain is built from TRBV7-3 and TRBJ2-7; TRBD2 agrees at 13 bases. V gave up 2 bases and J gave up 5 bases; unmatched junction bases: 3. The CDR3 sequence is 15 residues long. Germline V gives CDR1 SGHTA, CDR2 FQGTGA. In nucleotides, the CDR3 is TGTGCCAGCAGCTTAGTGGGACTAGCGGGACACGAGCAGTACTTC. Protein: CASSLVGLAGHEQYF.

The rearrangement joins TRBV9 to TRBJ2-3; TRBD2 matches at 13 bases. After removal of 0 bases from V and 4 bases from J, the junction contained 2 bases not matched to a gene. CDR1 and CDR2 (germline): SGDLS, YYNGEE. This CDR3 has 16 residues. This CDR3 reads CASSVDGLAGADTQYF. The CDR3 DNA sequence: TGTGCCAGCAGCGTAGACGGACTAGCGGGGGCAGATACGCAGTATTTT.

The chain is built from TRBV27 and TRBJ2-7; perhaps TRBD1 as D (5 bases). The germline V gene encodes CDR1 MNHEY and CDR2 SMNVEV (reference sequence). Trimming removed 3 bases at V and 3 bases at J, with 15 bases between. The CDR3 loop spans 15 amino acids. The CDR3 sequence: CASSFRQSRYYEQYF. For the CDR3, the DNA is TGTGCCAGCAGTTTCAGACAGTCCCGCTACTACGAGCAGTACTTC.

V gene TRBV6-5 combines with J gene TRBJ1-2, with 12 bases matching TRBD1. CDR1 is MNHEY, CDR2 SVGAGI, per germline. The CDR3 totals 13 residues. J lost 7 bases, V lost 7 bases, and 4 bases had no gene match. The CDR3 spells CASKGTGGSGYTF. As DNA, the CDR3 is TGTGCCAGCAAAGGGACAGGGGGCAGTGGCTACACCTTC.

The count of this clone is one. The chain employs TRBV6-4 and TRBJ2-1, with D perhaps TRBD1 (7 bases). Trimming pared 7 bases from V and 5 bases from J, leaving 24 bases between. Germline values: CDR1 MRHNA, CDR2 SNTAGT. The CDR3 has 17 amino acids. The CDR3 sequence is CASTAQIRGRYNNEQFF. DNA of the CDR3: TGTGCCAGCACAGCCCAGATCAGGGGGAGGTACAACAATGAGCAGTTCTTC.

The gene calls are TRBV28 and TRBJ1-5; D remains ambiguous. Trimming cost V 3 bases and J 5 bases, with 14 bases left between them. This CDR3 comprises 15 residues. The germline gives CDR1 MDHEN, CDR2 SYDVKM. In DNA, the CDR3 is TGTGCCAGCAGTTTTTCCCCGCCCAGTGATCAGCCCCAGCATTTT. Translating it yields CASSFSPPSDQPQHF.

The chain couples TRBV28 to TRBJ2-3, with 7 bases that match TRBD1. This CDR3 contains 15 residues. V was clipped by 5 bases and J by 0 bases; unmatched bases: 5. CDR1 and CDR2 from the germline V gene are MDHEN and SYDVKM. For the CDR3, the DNA is TGTGCCAGCAGTCCGACAGGGTTAAGCACAGATACGCAGTATTTT. Its protein product is CASSPTGLSTDTQYF.

The chain joins TRBV5-1 to TRBJ2-1; D is possibly TRBD2 (6 bases). V was clipped by 0 bases and J by 0 bases, with 16 bases between them. The CDR3 extends over 18 amino acids. CDR1 SGHRS and CDR2 YFSETQ come from the germline V gene. CDR3 sequence: CASSLAVLARGSYNEQFF. The CDR3 DNA follows: TGCGCCAGCAGCTTGGCCGTTCTAGCGCGCGGCTCCTACAATGAGCAGTTCTTC.

This chain connects TRBV7-9 to TRBJ1-1; 7 bases are shared with TRBD1. V lost 5 bases to trimming and J lost 5 bases; unmatched junction nucleotides: 11. Germline loops: CDR1 SEHNR, CDR2 FQNEAQ (reference sequence). This CDR3 spans 15 amino acids. The CDR3 nucleotides are TGTGCCAGCAGCCATGGATCAGGGGGTCGAACTGAAGCTTTCTTT. This sequence encodes CASSHGSGGRTEAFF.

The chain is built from TRBV30 and TRBJ2-3, with D perhaps matching TRBD2 (6 bases). The CDR3 covers 13 residues. Germline V gives CDR1 GTSNPN, CDR2 SVGIG (reference sequence). Between the trimmed V and J ends, which lost 7 bases and 4 bases, there was a span of 15 bases. Here the CDR3 DNA reads TGTGCCTCGCAGTGGGGGGTCCCAGATACGCAGTATTTT. Amino acid sequence: CASQWGVPDTQYF. Based on the CDR3 plus reference TRBV30 and TRBJ2-3, the full variable domain is SQTIHQWPATLVQPVGSPLSLECTVEGTSNPNLYWYRQAAGRGLQLLFYSVGIGQISSEVPQNLSASRPQDRQFILSSKKLLLSDSGFYLCASQWGVPDTQYFGPGTRLTVL.

CDR3 bases: TGTGCCAGTAGTATTAGGCTAGCCGATACCCAGTACTTC. Translation gives CASSIRLADTQYF. The rearrangement links TRBV19 to TRBJ2-5, with D maybe TRBD2 (5 bases). V lost 3 bases and J lost 8, with 13 bases in between. The CDR3 is 13 residues long. Per the germline V gene, CDR1 is LNHDA and CDR2 is SQIVND (reference sequence).

The rearrangement links TRBV7-9 to TRBJ2-1; 11 bases match TRBD2. This CDR3 has 15 residues. Germline CDR1 and CDR2: SEHNR and FQNEAQ (reference sequence). The ends lost 3 bases at V and 9 bases at J; junction bases unmatched: 7. The CDR3 DNA follows: TGTGCCAGCAGCTTTCCAGCGACTAGCGGGACTGAGCAGTTCTTC. Protein product: CASSFPATSGTEQFF.

This clone was seen more than once but under ten times. V gene TRBV7-9 combines with J gene TRBJ2-7; 8 bases fit TRBD1. Losses at the gene ends were 2 bases for V and 4 bases for J; bases not matched to a gene: 7. The CDR3 runs 15 residues. Looked up from germline, CDR1 is SEHNR and CDR2 is FQNEAQ (reference sequence). CDR3 residues: CASSLLRDRNYEQYF. CDR3 in DNA: TGTGCCAGCAGCTTACTCCGGGACAGGAATTACGAGCAGTACTTC. The entire variable domain, with the rest obtained from reference TRBV7-9 and TRBJ2-7, is as follows: DTGVSQNPRHKITKRGQNVTFRCDPISEHNRLYWYRQTLGQGPEFLTYFQNEAQLEKSRLLSDRFSAERPKGSFSTLEIQRTEQGDSAMYLCASSLLRDRNYEQYFGPGTRLTVT.

V usage is TRBV19 and J usage is TRBJ2-7; TRBD2 matches at 12 bases. The CDR3 runs 18 residues. Germline CDR1 LNHDA, CDR2 SQIVND (reference sequence). V trimming: 3 bases; J trimming: 6 bases; junction bases outside the gene matches: 15. The CDR3 coding sequence is TGTGCCAGTAGTATTATCAGGACTAGCGGGACATGGCCCTCCGAGCAGTACTTC. Encoded protein: CASSIIRTSGTWPSEQYF.

The CDR3 sequence: CASREDRGNQPQHF. The DNA of the CDR3 is TGTGCCAGCAGGGAAGACAGGGGCAATCAGCCCCAGCATTTT. The chain is built from TRBV6-6 and TRBJ1-5; 7 nucleotides match TRBD1. This CDR3 comprises 14 residues. The V gene's germline CDR1 is MNHNY and CDR2 SVGAGI (reference sequence). V dropped 6 bases and J dropped 2; count of bases not matched to a gene: 4.

This clone showed up just a few times. The V call is TRBV6-5, the J call TRBJ2-7, with 10 bases matching TRBD1. The J segment lost 3 bases and the V segment lost 5 bases, leaving 7 bases of the junction unmatched. This CDR3 contains 15 residues. The germline V gene has CDR1 MNHEY and CDR2 SVGAGI. CDR3: CASSTTGQGYYEQYF. CDR3 sequence (DNA): TGTGCCAGCAGTACGACGGGACAGGGGTACTACGAGCAGTACTTC.

CDR3 sequence (DNA): TGCGCCAGCGGTATAGCACTAGCGGGAGGGCCGTGGGAGACCCAGTACTTC. Translating it yields CASGIALAGGPWETQYF. The chain joins TRBV10-2 to TRBJ2-5, with 13 bases matching TRBD2. The CDR3 loop spans 17 amino acids. The germline V gene encodes CDR1 WSHSY and CDR2 SAAADI. Trimming cost V 8 bases and J 5 bases; bases outside gene matches: 14.

The chain links TRBV30 to TRBJ1-5, with a weak D call TRBD1 (6 bases). The DNA end is more similar to TRBJ2-3, so the J call may be wrong. The CDR3 is 14 amino acids. Germline V gene lookup returns CDR1 GTSNPN and CDR2 SVGIG (reference sequence). The CDR3 here is CAWTLAGVNQPQYF. The CDR3 DNA reads as TGTGCCTGGACATTGGCAGGGGTGAATCAGCCCCAGTATTTT.

This chain links TRBV28 with TRBJ1-4; D is unresolved. The V end was cut by 6 bases, the J end by 0 bases, with 8 bases between. Germline CDR1 and CDR2: MDHEN and SYDVKM. This CDR3 is 14 amino acids long. CDR3 nucleotide sequence: TGTGCCAGCAGCCCCCCAGCAACTAATGAAAAACTGTTTTTT. Residues: CASSPPATNEKLFF.

This chain connects TRBV29-1 to TRBJ2-7; TRBD1 matches 7 bases. Germline CDR1 is SQVTM and CDR2 is ANQGSEA. CDR3 length: 13 amino acids. V shed 4 bases, J shed 0 bases, and the junction held 3 bases outside the gene matches. The CDR3 nucleotides read TGCAGCGTTGCAGGGGACAGCTCCTACGAGCAGTACTTC. Protein: CSVAGDSSYEQYF.

The chain recombines TRBV6-5 with TRBJ2-2, with TRBD1 matching over 9 bases. The length of the CDR3 is 16 residues. J was trimmed by 3 bases and V by 0 bases; bases with no gene match: 2. Germline-derived CDR1 and CDR2 are MNHEY and SVGAGI. The CDR3 sequence: CASSYSGTGYTGELFF. In DNA, the CDR3 is TGTGCCAGCAGTTACTCTGGGACAGGGTACACCGGGGAGCTGTTTTTT.

The J gene is TRBJ2-2, the V gene TRBV5-1, with TRBD1 matching over 7 bases. Germline V lookup: CDR1 SGHRS, CDR2 YFSETQ. V shed 4 bases and J 0 bases; nucleotides not matched to a gene: 3. The CDR3 runs to 15 residues. CDR3 nucleotides: TGCGCCAGCAGCCCCAGGGGGACGAACACCGGGGAGCTGTTTTTT. Translating gives CASSPRGTNTGELFF.

This clone is a singleton in its sample. V is TRBV28 and J is TRBJ1-5, with D maybe TRBD1 (5 bases). Trimming removed 7 bases from V and 3 bases from J, with 16 bases in between. The CDR3 totals 15 residues. Per the germline V gene, CDR1 is MDHEN and CDR2 is SYDVKM. This CDR3 reads CASTPQGRNNQPQHF. CDR3 nucleotide sequence: TGTGCCAGCACCCCCCAGGGCCGGAACAATCAGCCCCAGCATTTT.

The chain uses TRBV7-2 and TRBJ2-2; D perhaps matches TRBD2 (5 bases). V lost 4 bases to trimming and J lost 1 base, with 16 bases between them. The CDR3 is made up of 17 amino acids. CDR1 SGHTA and CDR2 FQGNSA come from the germline V gene. As DNA, the CDR3 is TGTGCCAGCAGCTCCCTCGGGCTAGCAGTGAACACCGGGGAGCTGTTTTTT. It specifies CASSSLGLAVNTGELFF.

V usage is TRBV28 and J usage is TRBJ2-7; 9 nucleotides align to TRBD1. V was clipped by 5 bases and J by 7 bases; unmatched bases: 15. The CDR3 runs to 16 residues. Looked up from germline, CDR1 is MDHEN and CDR2 is SYDVKM. The CDR3 protein is CASSQLSGTGMREQYF. The CDR3 DNA follows: TGTGCCAGCAGTCAGCTATCCGGGACAGGGATGAGGGAGCAGTACTTC.

The genes are TRBV4-1 and TRBJ2-3, with D unresolved. Trimming took off 4 bases at V and 1 base at J, with 18 bases between the two ends. The length of the CDR3 is 17 residues. Germline V CDR1 and CDR2: MGHRA, YSYEKL. This CDR3 reads CASSRMNQVFRTDTQYF. In DNA, the CDR3 is TGCGCCAGCAGCCGGATGAATCAGGTTTTTCGCACAGATACGCAGTATTTT.

The rearrangement joins TRBV5-1 to TRBJ1-1; D possibly corresponds to TRBD1 (6 bases). The CDR3 is made up of 14 amino acids. The V gene's germline CDR1 is SGHRS and CDR2 YFSETQ. V was cut by 3 bases and J by 5 bases, with 14 bases left in between. CDR3 region: CASSWAKQGTEAFF. The DNA of the CDR3 is TGCGCCAGCAGCTGGGCAAAACAGGGTACTGAAGCTTTCTTT.

There are a few counts of this clone. The chain employs TRBV19 and TRBJ2-5; D call uncertain. This CDR3 region has 12 residues. Trimming left V 1 base short and J 4 bases short, with 4 bases between. CDR1 LNHDA and CDR2 SQIVND come from the germline V gene (reference sequence). The CDR3 sequence is CASSIGRETQYF. DNA of the CDR3: TGTGCCAGTAGTATAGGTCGAGAGACCCAGTACTTC.